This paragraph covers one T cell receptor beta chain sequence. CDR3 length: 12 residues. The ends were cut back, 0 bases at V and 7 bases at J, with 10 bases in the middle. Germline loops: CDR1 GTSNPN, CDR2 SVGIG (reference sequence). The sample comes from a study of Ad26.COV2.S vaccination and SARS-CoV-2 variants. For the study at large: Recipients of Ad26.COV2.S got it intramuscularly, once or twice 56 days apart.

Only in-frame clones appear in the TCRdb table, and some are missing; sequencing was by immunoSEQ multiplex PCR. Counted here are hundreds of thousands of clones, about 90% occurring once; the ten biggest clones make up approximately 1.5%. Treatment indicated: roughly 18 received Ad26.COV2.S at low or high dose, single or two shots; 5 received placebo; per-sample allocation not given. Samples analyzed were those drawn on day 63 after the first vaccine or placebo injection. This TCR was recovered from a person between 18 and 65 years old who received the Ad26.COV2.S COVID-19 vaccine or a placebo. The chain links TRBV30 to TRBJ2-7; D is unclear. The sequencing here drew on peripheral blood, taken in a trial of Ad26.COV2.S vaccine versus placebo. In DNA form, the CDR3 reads TGTGCCTGGAGTGTAAACGCACTAGAGCAGTACTTC. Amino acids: CAWSVNALEQYF.